The 31 T cell receptor beta chains given below trace back to one sample, sequenced in a study of shared clonotypes between healthy human individuals. Assay: immunoSEQ multiplex PCR; the TCRdb copy retains only in-frame clones and omits some. The sample lists over a million clones; more than 95% were seen once. Material for sequencing was naive CD4+ T cells sorted from blood. Subset described: CD45RA+ positively selected. Every receptor here comes from a man aged 25-45 years in good health.

This sequence joins TRBV5-6 and TRBJ2-7; D is undetermined. This CDR3 has 16 amino acids. Trimming stripped 6 bases from V and 3 bases from J, with 22 bases between. CDR1 and CDR2 (germline): SGHDT, YYEEEE. The CDR3 protein is CASIALGADHNYEQYF. CDR3 coding DNA: TGTGCCAGCATCGCTCTGGGCGCGGACCACAACTACGAGCAGTACTTC.

The V gene is TRBV27, the J gene TRBJ2-3; no definite D call. Looked up from germline, CDR1 is MNHEY and CDR2 is SMNVEV (reference sequence). The V gene lost 6 bases and the J gene lost 2 bases, with 12 bases spanning the gap. This CDR3 spans 14 amino acids. CDR3 residues: CASRPLVATDTQYF. In DNA form, the CDR3 reads TGTGCCAGCAGACCCCTAGTCGCCACAGATACGCAGTATTTT.

The chain joins TRBV5-1 to TRBJ2-3; D remains unclear. Looked up from germline, CDR1 is SGHRS and CDR2 is YFSETQ. V was cut by 7 bases and J by 2 bases, with 11 bases left in between. The CDR3 totals 13 residues. CDR3 nucleotides: TGCGCCAGCGGATGGGCTTACACAGATACGCAGTATTTT. This encodes CASGWAYTDTQYF.

The count of this clone is one. The V call is TRBV29-1, the J call TRBJ2-7; 9 positions agree with TRBD1. Germline trimming cut 7 bases from V and 6 bases from J; bases unmatched to any gene: 4. The length of the CDR3 is 11 residues. Germline assignment: CDR1 SQVTM and CDR2 ANQGSEA. The CDR3 is CSADRGGEQYF. The CDR3 DNA is TGCAGCGCGGACAGGGGAGGCGAGCAGTACTTC.

The rearrangement joins TRBV19 to TRBJ2-1; the match to TRBD2 covers 10 bases. Germline V gene lookup returns CDR1 LNHDA and CDR2 SQIVND (reference sequence). The junction had 5 bases not matched to a gene; V was cut back by 5 bases and J by 1 base. The CDR3 sequence is 16 residues long. CDR3 amino acids: CASSWIAGGSYNEQFF. The CDR3 DNA is TGTGCCAGTAGTTGGATAGCGGGAGGTTCCTACAATGAGCAGTTCTTC.

V usage is TRBV10-1 and J usage is TRBJ2-2, with D uncertain. Deletions cut 7 bases from V and 1 base from J, with 7 bases between. The CDR3 contains 13 residues. Germline lookup yields CDR1 WNHNN and CDR2 SYGVQD (reference sequence). The CDR3: CASMGQNTGELFF. The CDR3 DNA sequence: TGCGCCAGCATGGGCCAGAACACCGGGGAGCTGTTTTTT.

This rearrangement joins TRBV10-3 to TRBJ2-2; D is unresolved. The CDR3 loop spans 15 amino acids. The germline V gene encodes CDR1 ENHRY and CDR2 SYGVKD. V was trimmed by 2 bases and J by 0 bases, leaving 7 bases between them. CDR3 sequence: CAISERTTNTGELFF. The CDR3, as DNA: TGTGCCATCAGTGAGAGGACGACGAACACCGGGGAGCTGTTTTTT.

CDR3 nucleotide sequence: TGTGCCAGCAGTTCCGGGACTAGCGGACGCAGGGAGTACTTC. This translates into CASSSGTSGRREYF. The chain uses TRBV27 and TRBJ2-7; 11 nucleotides match TRBD2. Losses at the gene ends were 4 bases for V and 11 bases for J; bases not matched to a gene: 10. Per germline, CDR1 MNHEY and CDR2 SMNVEV (reference sequence). The CDR3 runs to 14 residues.

This chain joins TRBV5-5 and TRBJ2-4; 9 bases match TRBD1. The V segment lost 3 bases and the J segment 5 bases; nucleotides outside the gene matches: 3. The CDR3 is 14 residues long. The germline CDR1 and CDR2 sequences are SGHKS and YYEKEE (reference sequence). The CDR3 DNA reads as TGTGCCAGCAGCTGGGGACAGGGACAAAACATTCAGTACTTC. This gives the protein CASSWGQGQNIQYF.

The V and J genes are TRBV29-1 and TRBJ2-3; possible D gene TRBD1, 7 bases. The CDR3 contains 14 residues. The V end was cut by 4 bases, the J end by 2 bases, with 13 bases between. CDR1 and CDR2 (germline): SQVTM, ANQGSEA. The CDR3 loop reads CSVGGGTVTDTQYF. CDR3 nucleotides: TGCAGCGTTGGAGGCGGGACAGTCACAGATACGCAGTATTTT.

The chain recombines TRBV11-2 with TRBJ2-2; D gene ambiguous. The germline V gene encodes CDR1 SGHAT and CDR2 FQNNGV. V was shortened by 1 base and J by 4 bases, with 7 bases between the two germline ends. The length of the CDR3 is 14 residues. The CDR3: CASSLVVFTGELFF. CDR3 DNA sequence: TGTGCCAGCAGCTTAGTGGTTTTCACCGGGGAGCTGTTTTTT.

V is TRBV19 and J is TRBJ2-6, with 9 positions matching TRBD1. The germline gives CDR1 LNHDA, CDR2 SQIVND (reference sequence). The V gene end was trimmed by 6 bases and the J gene end by 1 base; junction bases not matched to a gene: 1. The CDR3 runs 15 residues. The CDR3 is CASRQGASGANVLTF. DNA for the CDR3: TGTGCCAGTAGACAGGGGGCATCTGGGGCCAACGTCCTGACTTTC. Variable domain in full (rest from reference TRBV19 and TRBJ2-6): DGGITQSPKYLFRKEGQNVTLSCEQNLNHDAMYWYRQDPGQGLRLIYYSQIVNDFQKGDIAEGYSVSREKKESFPLTVTSAQKNPTAFYLCASRQGASGANVLTFGAGSRLTVL.

The chain carries TRBV11-2 and TRBJ2-7; 13 bases map to TRBD2. In germline, CDR1 is SGHAT, CDR2 FQNNGV. The CDR3 contains 15 residues. Trimming took 7 bases from V and 9 from J; bases not matched to a gene: 12. The CDR3 DNA sequence: TGTGCCAGCAACTCCCACGGACTAGCGGGAGCCATGCAGTACTTC. Protein: CASNSHGLAGAMQYF.

The V and J genes are TRBV18 and TRBJ2-7, with no clear D. Germline values: CDR1 KGHSH, CDR2 LQKENI. V lost 0 bases and J lost 2, with 8 bases in between. CDR3 length equals 14 residues. The CDR3 here is CASSPPQRTYEQYF. The DNA of the CDR3 is TGTGCCAGCTCACCACCTCAACGGACCTACGAGCAGTACTTC.

The V call is TRBV27, the J call TRBJ2-6, with TRBD1 as a possible D gene (5 bases). The germline V and J ends were trimmed by 9 bases and 2 bases, with 11 bases remaining between them. The germline gives CDR1 MNHEY, CDR2 SMNVEV (reference sequence). This CDR3 has 14 residues. The CDR3 loop reads CASSGLAGANVLTF. As DNA, the CDR3 is TGTGCCAGTTCAGGGTTGGCTGGGGCCAACGTCCTGACTTTC.

The table lists this clone with a count of one. At the DNA level, this CDR3 is encoded by other sequences in the same sample as well. The chain has TRBV20-1 and TRBJ2-5, with D maybe TRBD1 (5 bases). Trimming took 6 bases from V and 5 from J, leaving 10 bases between them. This CDR3 comprises 11 residues. Per the germline V gene, CDR1 is DFQATT and CDR2 is SNEGSKA (reference sequence). CDR3 in amino acids: CSARDRETQYF. The CDR3 DNA reads as TGCAGTGCCAGGGATAGGGAGACCCAGTACTTC.

This chain connects TRBV7-2 to TRBJ1-3, with 9 bases identical to TRBD1. The length of the CDR3 is 14 residues. CDR1 and CDR2 (germline): SGHTA, FQGNSA. Trimming took 4 bases from V and 8 from J; bases not matched to a gene: 6. The CDR3: CASSYRTGVDTIYF. CDR3 nucleotide sequence: TGTGCCAGCAGCTATCGGACAGGGGTGGACACCATATATTTT.

The sample holds one count of this clone. The chain carries TRBV6-1 and TRBJ2-3; maybe TRBD1 (5 bases). Germline V gene data show CDR1 as MNHNS and CDR2 as SASEGT. This CDR3 comprises 14 residues. Trimming took 6 bases from V and 1 from J, leaving 11 bases between them. CDR3 in DNA: TGTGCCAGCAGCGCAGGGCCCCGCACAGATACGCAGTATTTT. Translated: CASSAGPRTDTQYF.

The CDR3 sequence is CASSTPGQGYNEQFF. The CDR3 coding sequence is TGTGCCAGCAGCACCCCGGGACAGGGCTACAATGAGCAGTTCTTC. V and J are TRBV13 and TRBJ2-1; TRBD1 matches 9 bases. Germline values: CDR1 PRHDT, CDR2 FYEKMQ (reference sequence). J gave up 3 bases and V 5 bases, and 5 bases lay outside the gene matches. The CDR3 contains 15 residues.

This rearrangement joins TRBV7-2 to TRBJ1-1; D remains unclear. Trimming took off 0 bases at V and 0 bases at J, with 8 bases between the two ends. The CDR3 covers 15 residues. In germline, CDR1 is SGHTA, CDR2 FQGNSA. For the CDR3, the DNA is TGTGCCAGCAGCTTAGCACACAGCATGAACACTGAAGCTTTCTTT. Its translation: CASSLAHSMNTEAFF.

This clone was counted once. V usage is TRBV9 and J usage is TRBJ2-7, with 10 bases identical to TRBD2. The CDR3 is 16 amino acids. Germline V lookup: CDR1 SGDLS, CDR2 YYNGEE. V lost 4 bases and J lost 5; bases outside the gene matches: 12. CDR3 DNA sequence: TGTGCCAGCAGCTCTTTGACTAGCGGGCGAAGGGACGAGCAGTACTTC. This translates into CASSSLTSGRRDEQYF.

In DNA, the CDR3 is TGTGCCAGCAGTTTCGGACAGGGGTCGTCCGAGCAGTACTTC. Translating it yields CASSFGQGSSEQYF. This chain joins TRBV6-6 and TRBJ2-7; 9 positions agree with TRBD1. Looked up from germline, CDR1 is MNHNY and CDR2 is SVGAGI (reference sequence). CDR3 length equals 14 residues. After removal of 4 bases from V and 6 bases from J, the junction contained 7 bases not matched to a gene.

This clone came up once. This chain uses TRBV5-4 with TRBJ2-2; 8 nucleotides agree with TRBD2. This CDR3 contains 18 residues. Germline assignment: CDR1 SGHNT and CDR2 YYREEE (reference sequence). The J segment lost 1 base and the V segment lost 2 bases, leaving 10 bases of the junction unmatched. CDR3 residues: CASSFGLAGLLNTGELFF. The CDR3 DNA reads as TGTGCCAGCAGCTTTGGGCTAGCGGGCCTCTTGAACACCGGGGAGCTGTTTTTT.

This rearrangement joins TRBV6-1 to TRBJ2-7, with TRBD2 matching over 7 bases. The CDR3 has 14 amino acids. Germline CDR1 MNHNS, CDR2 SASEGT. The V and J ends lost 6 bases and 3 bases, in that order; junction bases with no gene match: 8. In DNA, the CDR3 is TGTGCCAGCAGCCAAACCCCGGGAGGCTACGAGCAGTACTTC. Protein sequence: CASSQTPGGYEQYF.

The V gene is TRBV18, the J gene TRBJ2-1; TRBD2 aligns across 11 bases. The V segment lost 6 bases and the J segment 9 bases; nucleotides outside the gene matches: 10. Germline-derived CDR1 and CDR2 are KGHSH and LQKENI. The CDR3 contains 15 residues. The CDR3 nucleotides are TGTGCCAGCTCTCAAACTAGCGGGAGTATCCGTGAGCAGTTCTTC. Translated: CASSQTSGSIREQFF.

This clone was seen once. V gene TRBV4-2 combines with J gene TRBJ1-5; 7 bases agree with TRBD1. This CDR3 comprises 17 residues. CDR1 and CDR2 from the germline V gene are LGHNA and YNFKEQ. After removal of 4 bases from V and 5 bases from J, the junction contained 14 bases not matched to a gene. In DNA form, the CDR3 reads TGTGCCAGCAGCCCCCTCTTAACAGGGGAAGAGGATCAGCCCCAGCATTTT. Its translation is CASSPLLTGEEDQPQHF.

The V call is TRBV18, the J call TRBJ2-7; TRBD1 is a possible D gene (6 bases). CDR1 and CDR2 from the germline V gene are KGHSH and LQKENI. This CDR3 is built from 15 residues. Trimming stripped 3 bases from V and 3 bases from J, with 15 bases between. CDR3 in DNA: TGTGCCAGCTCACCTCGGGACCCAGGGGACTACGAGCAGTACTTC. As protein: CASSPRDPGDYEQYF.

This sequence joins TRBV6-5 and TRBJ1-2; 7 nucleotides match TRBD1. Trimming at V came to 4 bases and at J to 4 bases, leaving 12 bases not matched to a gene. The germline gives CDR1 MNHEY, CDR2 SVGAGI. The CDR3 covers 16 residues. As DNA, the CDR3 is TGTGCCAGCAGTTCCGCCCTGGCAGGGGGAATCTATGGCTACACCTTC. As protein: CASSSALAGGIYGYTF.

This chain links TRBV9 with TRBJ1-4; TRBD1 matches at 8 bases. The CDR3 is 14 amino acids. The trim removed 4 bases at V and 7 bases at J, leaving 6 bases unmatched. CDR1 and CDR2 (germline): SGDLS, YYNGEE. The CDR3 coding sequence is TGTGCCAGCAGCCCAACAGGGGGTAGTGAAAAACTGTTTTTT. The encoded protein is CASSPTGGSEKLFF. The variable domain in full, with the rest retrieved from reference TRBV9 and TRBJ1-4, is DSGVTQTPKHLITATGQRVTLRCSPRSGDLSVYWYQQSLDQGLQFLIQYYNGEERAKGNILERFSAQQFPDLHSELNLSSLELGDSALYFCASSPTGGSEKLFFGSGTQLSVL.

In the case of this clone: At one of its ends the junction is not consistent with the germline gene, which may arise from a read error. The CDR3 DNA reads as TGTGCCAGCAGCCTAGGTCTAAACAGGGTTGGCACAGATACGCAGTATTTT. Residues: CASSLGLNRVGTDTQYF. The chain is built from TRBV13 and TRBJ2-3, with D possibly matching TRBD1 (6 bases). The length of the CDR3 is 17 residues. The germline V gene has CDR1 PRHDT and CDR2 FYEKMQ (reference sequence).

The chain carries TRBV28 and TRBJ1-2, with D perhaps TRBD1 (5 bases). Trimming pared 1 base from V and 2 bases from J, leaving 8 bases between. Germline V gene data show CDR1 as MDHEN and CDR2 as SYDVKM. CDR3 length: 14 amino acids. The CDR3 nucleotides read TGTGCCAGCAGTTTATATCAGGGAAACTATGGCTACACCTTC. Translating gives CASSLYQGNYGYTF.